This T cell receptor beta chain was sequenced during a study of identical twins (dated by TCRdb to about 2016). General notes on the study: To test whether fetal clonotypes persist, the study used deep sequencing on TCR alpha and beta repertoires from monozygotic twins, unrelated adults of various ages, and cord blood. To rule out contamination, replicate twin experiments were performed at different times with different library preparation protocols.

Library prep was done by 5' RACE. For sequencing, an Illumina HiSeq 2000 was employed. Template switching added a universal primer binding site, and the final cDNA carried a unique molecular identifier that allowed TCR cDNA molecules to be counted accurately. First-strand cDNA for TCR alpha and beta chains was synthesized from specific primers in the conserved constant-segment region. To control for contamination, every cDNA library carried two barcodes: a SMART-Mk sample barcode plus Illumina barcodes. TruSeq adapter sequences, together with Illumina sample barcodes, were added in two successive PCR steps. TCR alpha and beta cDNA libraries were sequenced on the Illumina HiSeq platform with custom primers. Per the original workflow: MiGEC processed the raw reads to extract unique molecular identifiers, while MiXCR was used to determine the CDR3 positions. Recombination models were inferred per individual with the repgenHMM and IGoR tools using an EM algorithm. The tcR package in R was used for shared clonotype analysis, with sharing normalized by the product of cloneset sizes. To study raw recombination free of thymic and clonal selection effects, out-of-frame nonproductive sequences were analyzed. The public reads were reprocessed in TCRdb via fastp at Q25 and MiXCR, keeping in-frame beta chains. Each entry is one CDR3 protein sequence, shown with its most common DNA and genes. The V and J calls were determined by TCRdb, not by the authors. The sample table lists roughly 1.6 million distinct CDR3 sequences, around a third of them with a count of one. Around 0.25% of the sample rests with the top ten.

Study-wide conclusions, independent of this receptor: In monozygotic twins, out-of-frame TCR alpha sharing was systematically underestimated by recombination models, although the models agreed with sharing between unrelated individuals. Excess twin sharing in beta out-of-frame sequences was weaker because fewer shared sequences lowered the signal-to-noise ratio. Zero-insertion analyses could be partly confounded by invariant T cells such as MAIT and iNKT, though diverse VJ usage argued against such confounding for most clonotypes. Because the same donors could not be followed over many years, the conclusions depended on cross-sectional statistical analysis. Fewer insertions were carried by abundant cord blood beta clonotypes; a weaker similar trend was observed in young adult naive repertoires, while no such trend was observed in memory repertoires. Compared with coincidental sharing between unrelated individuals, an excess of low generation-probability sequences was observed among out-of-frame TCR alpha sequences shared between twins.

Deletion took 5 bases off V and 7 bases off J, with a span of 19 bases between the germline ends. CDR1 and CDR2, per the germline V gene, are SGHRS and YFSETQ. From the cysteine through the phenylalanine, the CDR3 covers 15 amino acids. Only the CDR3 DNA stays, 45 bases, in frame from base 1. Every donor in the study was a healthy Caucasian. In regard to this clonotype: No antigen is known for it. Base-call qualities are not available, and no considerably larger clone is one nucleotide away.

The specimen sequenced was cord blood. The TCR was taken from a newborn girl in good health. The V gene is TRBV5-1 and the J gene is TRBJ2-1; the D call is possibly TRBD1 or TRBD2, each sharing 6 bases. The nucleotides read TGCGCCAGCAGTGAGGCGGTAGGGGGGAGGAATGAGCAGTTCTTC. This sequence encodes CASSEAVGGRNEQFF.